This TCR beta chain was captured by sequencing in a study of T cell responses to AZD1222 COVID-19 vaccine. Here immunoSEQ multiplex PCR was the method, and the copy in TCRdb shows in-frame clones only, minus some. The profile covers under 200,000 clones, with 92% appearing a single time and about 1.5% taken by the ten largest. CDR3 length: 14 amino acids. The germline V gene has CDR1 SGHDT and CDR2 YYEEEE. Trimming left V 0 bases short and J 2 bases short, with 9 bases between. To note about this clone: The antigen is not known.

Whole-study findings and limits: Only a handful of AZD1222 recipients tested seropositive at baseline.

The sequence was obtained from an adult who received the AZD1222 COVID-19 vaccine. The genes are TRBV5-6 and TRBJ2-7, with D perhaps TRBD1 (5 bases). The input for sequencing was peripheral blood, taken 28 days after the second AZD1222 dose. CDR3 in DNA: TGTGCCAGCAGCTTGGTTGACAGACCCTACGAGCAGTACTTC. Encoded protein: CASSLVDRPYEQYF.